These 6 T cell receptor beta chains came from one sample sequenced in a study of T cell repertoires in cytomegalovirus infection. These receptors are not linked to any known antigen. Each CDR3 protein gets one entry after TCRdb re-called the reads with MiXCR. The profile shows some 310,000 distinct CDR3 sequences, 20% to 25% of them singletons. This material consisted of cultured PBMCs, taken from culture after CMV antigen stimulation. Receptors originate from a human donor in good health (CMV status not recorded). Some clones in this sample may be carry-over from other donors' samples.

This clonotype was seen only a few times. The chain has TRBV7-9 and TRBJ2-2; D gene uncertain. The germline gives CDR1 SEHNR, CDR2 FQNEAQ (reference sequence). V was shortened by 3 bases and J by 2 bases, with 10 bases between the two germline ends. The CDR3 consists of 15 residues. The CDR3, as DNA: TGTGCCAGCAGCTTTGAGCCTCCTAACACCGGGGAGCTGTTTTTT. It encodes CASSFEPPNTGELFF.

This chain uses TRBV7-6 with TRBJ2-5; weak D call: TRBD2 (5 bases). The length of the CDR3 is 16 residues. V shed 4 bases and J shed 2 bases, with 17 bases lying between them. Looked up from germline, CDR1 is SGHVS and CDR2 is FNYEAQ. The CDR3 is CASSWRTFVVQETQYF. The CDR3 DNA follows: TGTGCCAGCAGCTGGAGGACCTTCGTCGTACAAGAGACCCAGTACTTC.

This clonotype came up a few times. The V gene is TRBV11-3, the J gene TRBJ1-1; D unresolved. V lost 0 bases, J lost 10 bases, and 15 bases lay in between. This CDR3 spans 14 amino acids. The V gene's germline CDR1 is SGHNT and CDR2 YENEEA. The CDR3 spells CASSLDHGQRGAFF. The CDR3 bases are TGTGCCAGCAGCTTAGATCACGGGCAGCGCGGAGCTTTCTTT. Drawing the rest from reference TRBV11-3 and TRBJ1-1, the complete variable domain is EAGVVQSPRYKIIEKKQPVAFWCNPISGHNTLYWYLQNLGQGPELLIRYENEEAVDDSQLPKDRFSAERLKGVDSTLKIQPAELGDSAVYLCASSLDHGQRGAFFGQGTRLTVV.

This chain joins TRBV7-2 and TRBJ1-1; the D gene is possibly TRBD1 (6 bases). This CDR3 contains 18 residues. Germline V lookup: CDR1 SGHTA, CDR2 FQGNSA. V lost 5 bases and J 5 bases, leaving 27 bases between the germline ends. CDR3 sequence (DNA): TGTGCCAGCAGCGCAATTTGGGGGCGGACCGCCGCCGGAACTGAAGCTTTCTTT. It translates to CASSAIWGRTAAGTEAFF.

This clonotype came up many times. CDR3: CASSHRTGIGTDTQYF. The CDR3 coding sequence is TGTGCCAGCAGCCATCGGACGGGAATCGGGACAGATACGCAGTATTTT. The chain has TRBV14 and TRBJ2-3; weak D call: TRBD2 (5 bases). This CDR3 has 16 amino acids. Between the trimmed V and J ends, which lost 3 bases and 3 bases, there was a span of 16 bases. Germline V CDR1 and CDR2: SGHDN, FVKESK.

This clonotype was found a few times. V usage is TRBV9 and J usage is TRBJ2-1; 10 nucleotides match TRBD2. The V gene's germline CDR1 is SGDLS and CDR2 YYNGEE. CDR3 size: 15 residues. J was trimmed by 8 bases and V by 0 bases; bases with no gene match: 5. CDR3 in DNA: TGTGCCAGCAGCGTAGCGTCTAGCGGGAGTGATGAGCAGTTCTTC. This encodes CASSVASSGSDEQFF.